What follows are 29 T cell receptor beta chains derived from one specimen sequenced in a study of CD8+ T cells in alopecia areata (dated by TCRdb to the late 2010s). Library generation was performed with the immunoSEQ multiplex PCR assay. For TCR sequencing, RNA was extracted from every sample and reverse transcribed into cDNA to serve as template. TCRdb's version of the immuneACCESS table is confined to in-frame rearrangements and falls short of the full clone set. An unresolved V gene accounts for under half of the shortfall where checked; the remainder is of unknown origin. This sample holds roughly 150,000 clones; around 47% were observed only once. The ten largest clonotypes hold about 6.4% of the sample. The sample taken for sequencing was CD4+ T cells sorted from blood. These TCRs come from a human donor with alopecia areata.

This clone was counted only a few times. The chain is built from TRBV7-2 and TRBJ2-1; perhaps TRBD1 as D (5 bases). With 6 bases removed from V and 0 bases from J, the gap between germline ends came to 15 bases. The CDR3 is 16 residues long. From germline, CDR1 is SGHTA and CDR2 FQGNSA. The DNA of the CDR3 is TGTGCCAGCAGGAAGGGGCAGCAGGTCTCCTACAATGAGCAGTTCTTC. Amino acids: CASRKGQQVSYNEQFF.

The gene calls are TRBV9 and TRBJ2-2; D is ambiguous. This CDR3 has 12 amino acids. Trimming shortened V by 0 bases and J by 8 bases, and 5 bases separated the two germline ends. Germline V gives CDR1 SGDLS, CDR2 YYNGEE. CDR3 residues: CASSVAHGELFF. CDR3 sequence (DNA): TGTGCCAGCAGCGTAGCGCATGGGGAGCTGTTTTTT.

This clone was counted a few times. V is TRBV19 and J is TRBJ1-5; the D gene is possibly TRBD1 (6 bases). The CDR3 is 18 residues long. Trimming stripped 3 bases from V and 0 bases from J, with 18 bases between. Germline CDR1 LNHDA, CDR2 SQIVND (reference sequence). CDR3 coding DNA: TGTGCCAGTAGTATGGACAGTCTTTCTCTATATAGCAATCAGCCCCAGCATTTT. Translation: CASSMDSLSLYSNQPQHF.

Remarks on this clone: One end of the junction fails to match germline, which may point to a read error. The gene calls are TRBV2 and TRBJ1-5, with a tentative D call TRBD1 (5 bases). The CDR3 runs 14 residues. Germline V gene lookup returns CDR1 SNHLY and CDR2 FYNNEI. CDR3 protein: CASNRGGTGQPHHF. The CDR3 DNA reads TGTGCCAGCAACCGCGGGGGAACGGGGCAGCCCCACCATTTT.

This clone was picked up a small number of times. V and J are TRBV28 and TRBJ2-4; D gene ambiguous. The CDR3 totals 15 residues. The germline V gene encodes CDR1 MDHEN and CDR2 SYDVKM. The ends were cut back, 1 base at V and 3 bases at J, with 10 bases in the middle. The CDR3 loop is CASSLLIRNKNIQYF. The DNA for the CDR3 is TGTGCCAGCAGTTTATTGATCCGGAACAAAAACATTCAGTACTTC.

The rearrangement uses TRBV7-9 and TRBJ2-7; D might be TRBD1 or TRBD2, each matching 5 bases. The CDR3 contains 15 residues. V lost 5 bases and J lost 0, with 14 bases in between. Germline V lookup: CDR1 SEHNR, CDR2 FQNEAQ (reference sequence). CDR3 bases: TGTGCCAGCAGCCCCGGGGCCCAGCTCTCCTACGAGCAGTACTTC. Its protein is CASSPGAQLSYEQYF.

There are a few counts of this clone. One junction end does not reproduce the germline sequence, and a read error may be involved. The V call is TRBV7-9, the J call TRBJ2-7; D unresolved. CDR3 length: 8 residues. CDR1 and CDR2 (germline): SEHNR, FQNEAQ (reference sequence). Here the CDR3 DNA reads TGTGCCAGTCCAATTGAAAACTTC. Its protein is CASPIENF.

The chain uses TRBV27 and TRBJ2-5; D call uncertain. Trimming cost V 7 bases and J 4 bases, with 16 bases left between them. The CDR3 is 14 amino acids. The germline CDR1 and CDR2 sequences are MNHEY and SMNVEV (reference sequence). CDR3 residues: CASTNLGKTETQYF. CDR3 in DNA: TGTGCCAGCACGAACCTAGGGAAAACAGAGACCCAGTACTTC.

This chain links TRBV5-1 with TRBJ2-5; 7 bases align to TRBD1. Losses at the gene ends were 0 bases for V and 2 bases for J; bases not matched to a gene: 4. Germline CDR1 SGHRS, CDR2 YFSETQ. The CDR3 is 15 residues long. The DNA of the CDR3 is TGCGCCAGCAGCTTGGGGGACAGTAAACAAGAGACCCAGTACTTC. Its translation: CASSLGDSKQETQYF. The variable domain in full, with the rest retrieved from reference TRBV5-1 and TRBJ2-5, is KAGVTQTPRYLIKTRGQQVTLSCSPISGHRSVSWYQQTPGQGLQFLFEYFSETQRNKGNFPGRFSGRQFSNSRSEMNVSTLELGDSALYLCASSLGDSKQETQYFGPGTRLLVL.

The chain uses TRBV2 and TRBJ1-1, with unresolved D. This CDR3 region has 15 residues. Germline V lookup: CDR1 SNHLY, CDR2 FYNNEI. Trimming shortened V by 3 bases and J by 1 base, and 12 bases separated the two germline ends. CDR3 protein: CASSDLVGWNTEAFF. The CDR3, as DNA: TGTGCCAGCAGTGACTTGGTAGGATGGAACACTGAAGCTTTCTTT.

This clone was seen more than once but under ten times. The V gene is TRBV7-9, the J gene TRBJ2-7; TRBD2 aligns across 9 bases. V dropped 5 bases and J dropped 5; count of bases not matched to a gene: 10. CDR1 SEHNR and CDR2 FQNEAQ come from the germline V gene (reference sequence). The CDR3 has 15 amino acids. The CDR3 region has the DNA TGTGCCAGCAGCCGTAGCGGGAGCTATCGGGACGAGCAGTACTTC. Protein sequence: CASSRSGSYRDEQYF.

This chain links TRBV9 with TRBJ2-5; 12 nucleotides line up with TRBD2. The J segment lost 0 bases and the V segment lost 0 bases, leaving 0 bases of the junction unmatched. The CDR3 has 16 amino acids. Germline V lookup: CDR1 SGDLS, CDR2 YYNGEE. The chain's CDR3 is CASSVGTSGNQETQYF. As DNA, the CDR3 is TGTGCCAGCAGCGTAGGGACTAGCGGGAACCAAGAGACCCAGTACTTC.

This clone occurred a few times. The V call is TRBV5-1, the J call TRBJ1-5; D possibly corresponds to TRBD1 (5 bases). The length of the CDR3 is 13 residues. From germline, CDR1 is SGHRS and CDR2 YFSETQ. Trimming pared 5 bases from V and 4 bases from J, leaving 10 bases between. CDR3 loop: CASSKGENQPQHF. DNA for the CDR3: TGCGCCAGCAGTAAAGGGGAGAATCAGCCCCAGCATTTT.

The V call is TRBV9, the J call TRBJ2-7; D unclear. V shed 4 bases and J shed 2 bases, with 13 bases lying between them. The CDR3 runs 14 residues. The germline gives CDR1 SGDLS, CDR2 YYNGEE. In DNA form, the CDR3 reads TGTGCCAGCAGCCCCCGCGCTAGTACCTACGAGCAGTACTTC. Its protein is CASSPRASTYEQYF.

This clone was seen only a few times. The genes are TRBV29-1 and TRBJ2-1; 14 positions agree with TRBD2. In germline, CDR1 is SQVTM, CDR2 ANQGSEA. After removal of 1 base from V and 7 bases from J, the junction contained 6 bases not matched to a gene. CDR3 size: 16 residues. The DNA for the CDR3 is TGCAGCGTTGAAGGGACTAGCGGGAGGAGAATTAATGAGCAGTTCTTC. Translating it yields CSVEGTSGRRINEQFF.

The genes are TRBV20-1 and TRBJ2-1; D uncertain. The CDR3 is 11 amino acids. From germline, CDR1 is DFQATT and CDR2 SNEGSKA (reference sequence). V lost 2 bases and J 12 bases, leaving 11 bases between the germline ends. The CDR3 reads CSARSHPGQFF. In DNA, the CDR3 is TGCAGTGCTAGATCCCATCCCGGGCAGTTCTTC.

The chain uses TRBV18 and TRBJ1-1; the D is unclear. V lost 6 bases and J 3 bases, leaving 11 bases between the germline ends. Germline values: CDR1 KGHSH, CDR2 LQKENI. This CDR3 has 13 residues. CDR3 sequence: CASSPRQDTEAFF. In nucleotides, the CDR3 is TGTGCCAGCTCCCCTAGACAAGACACTGAAGCTTTCTTT.

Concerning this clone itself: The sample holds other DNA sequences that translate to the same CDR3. CDR3 sequence: CAWSVRQNTEAFF. The DNA of the CDR3 is TGTGCCTGGAGTGTACGTCAGAACACTGAAGCTTTCTTT. J is TRBJ1-1 and V is TRBV30; D is unresolved. The CDR3 spans 13 residues. The germline gives CDR1 GTSNPN, CDR2 SVGIG (reference sequence). V was shortened by 0 bases and J by 1 base, with 6 bases between the two germline ends.

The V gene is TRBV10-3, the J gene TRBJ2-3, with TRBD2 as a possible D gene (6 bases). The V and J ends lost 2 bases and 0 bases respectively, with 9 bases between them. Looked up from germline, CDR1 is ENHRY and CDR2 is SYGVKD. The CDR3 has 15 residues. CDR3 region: CAISEGLPSTDTQYF. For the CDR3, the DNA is TGTGCCATCAGTGAGGGACTACCAAGCACAGATACGCAGTATTTT.

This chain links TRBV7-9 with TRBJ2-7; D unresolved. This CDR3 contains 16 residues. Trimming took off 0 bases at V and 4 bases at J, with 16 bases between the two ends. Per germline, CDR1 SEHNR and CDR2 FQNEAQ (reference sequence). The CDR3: CASSLAVGVRLYEQYF. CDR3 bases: TGTGCCAGCAGCTTAGCGGTTGGGGTGCGTCTATACGAGCAGTACTTC.

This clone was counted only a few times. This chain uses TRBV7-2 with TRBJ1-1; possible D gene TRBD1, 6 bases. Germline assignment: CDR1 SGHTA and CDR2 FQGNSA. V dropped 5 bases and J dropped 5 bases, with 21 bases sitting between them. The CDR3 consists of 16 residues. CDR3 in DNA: TGTGCCAGCAGCGAGCGACTCGGGGGCGGGCAGACTGAAGCTTTCTTT. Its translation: CASSERLGGGQTEAFF.

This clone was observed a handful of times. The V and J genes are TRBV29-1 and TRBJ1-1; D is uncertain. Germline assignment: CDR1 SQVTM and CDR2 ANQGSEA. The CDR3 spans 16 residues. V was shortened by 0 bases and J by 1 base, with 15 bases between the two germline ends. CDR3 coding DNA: TGCAGCGTTGAAGATCGGCTACTAAAACAGAACACTGAAGCTTTCTTT. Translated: CSVEDRLLKQNTEAFF. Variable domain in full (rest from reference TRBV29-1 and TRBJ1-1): SAVISQKPSRDICQRGTSLTIQCQVDSQVTMMFWYRQQPGQSLTLIATANQGSEATYESGFVIDKFPISRPNLTFSTLTVSNMSPEDSSIYLCSVEDRLLKQNTEAFFGQGTRLTVV.

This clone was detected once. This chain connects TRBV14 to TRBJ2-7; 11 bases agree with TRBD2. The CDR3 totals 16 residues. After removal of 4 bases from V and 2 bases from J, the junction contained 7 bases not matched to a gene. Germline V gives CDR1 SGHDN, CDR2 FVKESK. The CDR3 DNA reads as TGTGCCAGCAGCCCCTCTAGCGGGAGGTTTACCTACGAGCAGTACTTC. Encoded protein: CASSPSSGRFTYEQYF.

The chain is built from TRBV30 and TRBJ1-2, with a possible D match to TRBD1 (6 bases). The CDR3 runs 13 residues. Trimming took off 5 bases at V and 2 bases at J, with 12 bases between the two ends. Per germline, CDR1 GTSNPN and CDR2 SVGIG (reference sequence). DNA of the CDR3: TGTGCCTGGCGGACAGTGATGAACTATGGCTACACCTTC. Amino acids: CAWRTVMNYGYTF.

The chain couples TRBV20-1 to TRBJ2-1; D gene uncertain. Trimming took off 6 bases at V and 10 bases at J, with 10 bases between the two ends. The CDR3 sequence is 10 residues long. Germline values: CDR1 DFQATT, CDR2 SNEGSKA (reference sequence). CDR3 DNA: TGCAGTGCGTTTTCACTAGAGCAGTTCTTC. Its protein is CSAFSLEQFF.

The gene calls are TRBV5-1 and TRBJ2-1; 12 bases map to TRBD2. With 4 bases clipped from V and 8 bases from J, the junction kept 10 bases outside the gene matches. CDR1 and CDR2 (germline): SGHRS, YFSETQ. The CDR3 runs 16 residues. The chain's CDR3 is CASSTSPTSGSDEQFF. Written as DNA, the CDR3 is TGCGCCAGCAGCACTTCCCCGACTAGCGGGAGCGATGAGCAGTTCTTC.

CDR3 sequence reads: CASSLPSRAGANVLTF. The CDR3, as DNA: TGCGCCAGCAGCCTCCCCTCCAGGGCTGGGGCCAACGTCCTGACTTTC. J is TRBJ2-6 and V is TRBV5-1; D may be TRBD1 (5 bases). The CDR3 extends over 16 amino acids. Germline values: CDR1 SGHRS, CDR2 YFSETQ. Trimming removed 4 bases from V and 2 bases from J, with 13 bases in between.

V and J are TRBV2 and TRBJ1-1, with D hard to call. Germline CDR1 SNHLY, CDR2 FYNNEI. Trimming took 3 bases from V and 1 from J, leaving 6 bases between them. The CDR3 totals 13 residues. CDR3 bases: TGTGCCAGCAGTGAGGCGCCGAACACTGAAGCTTTCTTT. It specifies CASSEAPNTEAFF.

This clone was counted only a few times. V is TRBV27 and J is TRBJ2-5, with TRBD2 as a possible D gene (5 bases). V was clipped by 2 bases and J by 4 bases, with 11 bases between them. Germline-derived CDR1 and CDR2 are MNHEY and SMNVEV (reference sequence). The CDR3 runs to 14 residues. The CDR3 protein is CASSLLSSRETQYF. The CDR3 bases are TGTGCCAGCAGTTTACTTTCTAGCCGAGAGACCCAGTACTTC.